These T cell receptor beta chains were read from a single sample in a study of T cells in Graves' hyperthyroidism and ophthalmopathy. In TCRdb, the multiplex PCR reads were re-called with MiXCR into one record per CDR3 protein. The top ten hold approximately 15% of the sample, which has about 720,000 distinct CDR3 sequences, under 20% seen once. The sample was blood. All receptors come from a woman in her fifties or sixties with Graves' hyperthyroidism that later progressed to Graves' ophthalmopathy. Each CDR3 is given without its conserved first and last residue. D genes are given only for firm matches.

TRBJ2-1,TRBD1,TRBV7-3,ASSSGQSSYNEKF
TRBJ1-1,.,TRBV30,AWRMGSGTEAF
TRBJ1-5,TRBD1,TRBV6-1,ASSDGEGRGRIYQPQH
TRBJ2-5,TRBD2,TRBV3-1,ASSQDSAGGQETQY
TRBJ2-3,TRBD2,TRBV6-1,ASSEGGGGGDTQY
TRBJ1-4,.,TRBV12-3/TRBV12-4,ASRETGTPEKLF
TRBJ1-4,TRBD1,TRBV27,ASRETGHNEKLF
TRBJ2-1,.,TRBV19,ASSIAGRMNEQF
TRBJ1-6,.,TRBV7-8,ASSLEEGYNSPLH
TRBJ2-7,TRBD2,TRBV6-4,ASTDSGLEQY
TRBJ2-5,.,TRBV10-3,AISDYRQETQY
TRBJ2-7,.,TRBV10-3,AISEVISYEQY
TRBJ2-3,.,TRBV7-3,ASSLTPTDTQY
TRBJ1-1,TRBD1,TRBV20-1,SAEPRTTGGWTEAF
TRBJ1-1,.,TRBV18,ASSRETENTEAF
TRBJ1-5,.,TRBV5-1,ASSLGSGSDQPQH
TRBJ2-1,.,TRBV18,ASSPPVGSWGYNEQF
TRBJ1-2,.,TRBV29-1,SVEALPTEDPYGYT
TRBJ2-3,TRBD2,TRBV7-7,ASSKLAGGVDTQY
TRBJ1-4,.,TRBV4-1,ASSQAGEKLF
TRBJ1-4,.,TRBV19,ASSQQANNEKLF
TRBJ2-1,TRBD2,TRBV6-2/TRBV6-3,ASRSFGLAGRYNEQF
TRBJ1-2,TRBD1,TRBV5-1,ASSLGWQGDYGYT
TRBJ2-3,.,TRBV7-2,ASSLARGHDTQY
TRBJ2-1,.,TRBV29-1,SGVRGYNEQF
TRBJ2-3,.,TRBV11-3,ASSPRGSTDTQY
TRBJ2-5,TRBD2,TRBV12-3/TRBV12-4,ASSPLAGAGTQY
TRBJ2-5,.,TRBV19,ASSFRGTPMETQY
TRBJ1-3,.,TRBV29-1,SVGTSGNTIY
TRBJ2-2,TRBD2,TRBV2,ASSAAGANTGELF
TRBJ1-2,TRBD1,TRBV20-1,SASPGGVREGYT
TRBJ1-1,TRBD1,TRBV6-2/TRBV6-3,ASSYGFGTGVPNTEAF
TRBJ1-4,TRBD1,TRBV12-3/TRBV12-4,ASSFPTGGEEKLF
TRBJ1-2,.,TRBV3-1,ASSQGGVSYGYT
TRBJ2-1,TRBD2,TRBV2,ASSGGKGLAGGGEQF
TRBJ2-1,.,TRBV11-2,ASSYRETGKQF
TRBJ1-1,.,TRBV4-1,ASSTRRGRGGNTEAF
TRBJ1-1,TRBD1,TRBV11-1,ASSPGTGARNTEAF
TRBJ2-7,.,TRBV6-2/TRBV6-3,ASSYYNQALYEQY
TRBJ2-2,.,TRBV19,ASFQGAANTGELF
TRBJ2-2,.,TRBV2,ASSVRGTGGELF
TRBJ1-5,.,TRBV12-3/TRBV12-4,ASTQGSGNQPQH
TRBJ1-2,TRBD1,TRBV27,ASSGGGAYGYT
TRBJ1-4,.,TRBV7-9,ASSSRVRGGDNEKLF
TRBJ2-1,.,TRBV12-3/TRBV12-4,ASWSQTYNEQF